The source of this T cell receptor beta chain is a study of response to subunit inactivated influenza vaccine. Germline V lookup: CDR1 LNHNV, CDR2 YYDKDF (reference sequence). Trimming left V 0 bases short and J 7 bases short, with 9 bases between. The CDR3 extends over 13 amino acids. The study's findings and limits: Each seasonal influenza vaccination, the authors suggested, recruits few new T cells.

This clonotype was picked up a small number of times. Its antigen is undetermined. One entry per CDR3 protein results from TCRdb running MiXCR on the RT-PCR reads. Of 550,000 to 650,000 distinct CDR3 sequences detected, 12% appear once; the ten largest clones hold roughly 10%. This specimen consisted of PBMCs from blood, obtained on the day of vaccination. The rearrangement uses TRBV15 and TRBJ1-2, with D possibly being TRBD1 (5 bases). The TCR sequence derives from a man aged 45-65 years who received an inactivated influenza vaccine. The CDR3: CATSRDGAAGYTF. CDR3 DNA: TGTGCCACCAGCAGAGATGGGGCTGCTGGCTACACCTTC.